A selection of T cell receptor beta chains follows, all from one sample in a study of memory CD4+ T cells and cytomegalovirus serostatus. Sequenced by immunoSEQ multiplex PCR; TCRdb stores in-frame clones only, minus some. The table lists tens of thousands of clones, over 70% of them singletons. What was sequenced was memory CD4+ T cells from blood. Receptors were obtained from an adult in good health and CMV-seropositive. The CDR3 runs from the conserved cysteine through the conserved F or W. The order of the fields is CDR3 protein, CDR3 DNA, clone size, V gene, J gene, D gene. A D gene is named only where the DNA matches it firmly. Expanded clones get a size class; other rows say once, few or many, or leave the size out.

CASRMSAGIYGYTF	TGTGCCAGCAGAATGTCGGCAGGAATATATGGCTACACCTTC	NA	TRBV6-1	TRBJ1-2	NA
CASSRNRVLDTGELFF	TGTGCCAGTAGTAGGAACAGGGTCTTAGACACCGGGGAGCTGTTTTTT	NA	TRBV19	TRBJ2-2	NA
CASSLGDRPDTQYF	TGTGCCAGCAGCTTAGGGGACAGGCCAGATACGCAGTATTTT	NA	TRBV11-1	TRBJ2-3	TRBD1
CASSFGADTQYF	TGTGCCAGCAGCTTTGGGGCAGATACGCAGTATTTT	NA	TRBV7-8	TRBJ2-3	NA
CASSWTTTDTQYF	TGTGCCAGCAGCTGGACTACCACAGATACGCAGTATTTT	few	TRBV7-9	TRBJ2-3	NA
CSATPGDEQFF	TGCAGTGCTACTCCGGGCGATGAGCAGTTCTTC	NA	TRBV20-1	TRBJ2-1	NA
CASTTSAEAFF	TGTGCCAGCACTACCAGTGCTGAAGCTTTCTTT	NA	TRBV2	TRBJ1-1	NA
CASRRADTQYF	TGCGCCAGCAGACGTGCAGATACGCAGTATTTT	NA	TRBV4-1	TRBJ2-3	NA
CASNLLAGADTQYF	TGTGCCAGCAACCTACTAGCGGGAGCGGATACGCAGTATTTT	NA	TRBV2	TRBJ2-3	TRBD2
CASSQTATNEKLFF	TGTGCCAGCTCACAAACAGCAACTAATGAAAAACTGTTTTTT	few	TRBV18	TRBJ1-4	NA
CASSEDGRTGYTF	TGTGCCAGCAGTGAAGACGGCAGAACTGGCTACACCTTC	NA	TRBV2	TRBJ1-2	NA
CASSSSGPYEQYF	TGTGCCAGCAGTTCCTCAGGTCCCTACGAGCAGTACTTC	NA	TRBV28	TRBJ2-7	NA
CASRLRDRGSEQYF	TGTGCCAGCAGACTCCGGGACAGGGGCTCCGAGCAGTACTTC	NA	TRBV2	TRBJ2-7	TRBD1
CASKEANYGYTF	TGTGCCAGCAAGGAAGCTAACTATGGCTACACCTTC	few	TRBV6-5	TRBJ1-2	NA
CASSSVSLGLYEQYF	TGTGCCAGCAGCTCCGTTTCCCTGGGACTTTACGAGCAGTACTTC	NA	TRBV7-9	TRBJ2-7	NA
CASRTGRAGELFF	TGTGCCAGCCGGACAGGCCGCGCCGGGGAGCTGTTTTTT	once	TRBV2	TRBJ2-2	TRBD1